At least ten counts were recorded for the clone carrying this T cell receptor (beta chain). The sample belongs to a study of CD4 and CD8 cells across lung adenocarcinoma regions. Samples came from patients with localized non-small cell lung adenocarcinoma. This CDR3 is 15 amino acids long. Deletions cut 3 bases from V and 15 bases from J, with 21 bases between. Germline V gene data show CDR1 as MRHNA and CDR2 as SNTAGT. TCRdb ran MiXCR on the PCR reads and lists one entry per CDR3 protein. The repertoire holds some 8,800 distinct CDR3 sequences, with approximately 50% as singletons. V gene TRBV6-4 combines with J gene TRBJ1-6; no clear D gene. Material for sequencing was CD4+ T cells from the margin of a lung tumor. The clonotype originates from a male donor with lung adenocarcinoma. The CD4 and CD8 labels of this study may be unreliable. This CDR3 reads CASSENFESGQILHF. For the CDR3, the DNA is TGTGCCAGCAGTGAGAATTTCGAATCCGGGCAAATCCTCCACTTT.